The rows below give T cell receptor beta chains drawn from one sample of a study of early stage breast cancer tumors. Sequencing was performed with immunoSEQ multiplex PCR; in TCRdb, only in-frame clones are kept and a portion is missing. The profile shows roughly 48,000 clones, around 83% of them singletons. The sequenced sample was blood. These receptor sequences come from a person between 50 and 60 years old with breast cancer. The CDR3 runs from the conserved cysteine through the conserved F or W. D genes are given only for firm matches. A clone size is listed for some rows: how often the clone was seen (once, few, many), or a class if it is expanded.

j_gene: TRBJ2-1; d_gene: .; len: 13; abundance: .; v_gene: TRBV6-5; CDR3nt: TGTGCCAGCTATCAAGGGGGGTTTGGTGAGCAGTTCTTC; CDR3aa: CASYQGGFGEQFF
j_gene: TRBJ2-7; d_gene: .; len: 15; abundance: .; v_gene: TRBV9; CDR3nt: TGTGCCAGCAGCGTAGGAGCGGAGCAGACCTACGAGCAGTACTTC; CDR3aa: CASSVGAEQTYEQYF
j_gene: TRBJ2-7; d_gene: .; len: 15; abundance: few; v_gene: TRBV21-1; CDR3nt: TGTGCCAGCAGCAAAGATAGGGAGTTTCCCCACGAGCAGTACTTC; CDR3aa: CASSKDREFPHEQYF
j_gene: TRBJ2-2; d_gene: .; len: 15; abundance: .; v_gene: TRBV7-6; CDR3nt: TGTGCCAGCAGCTTAACCCCGTCGAACACCGGGGAGCTGTTTTTT; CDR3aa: CASSLTPSNTGELFF
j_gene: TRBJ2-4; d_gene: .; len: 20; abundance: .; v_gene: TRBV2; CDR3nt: TGTGCCAGCAGTGAAGTTGGCTCCTTTACCAACACCAAGCCAAAAAACATTCAGTACTTC; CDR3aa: CASSEVGSFTNTKPKNIQYF
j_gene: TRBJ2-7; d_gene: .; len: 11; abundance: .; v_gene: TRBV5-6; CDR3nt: TGTGCCAGCAGCTTGGCTGAGGTGCAGTACTTC; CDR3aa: CASSLAEVQYF
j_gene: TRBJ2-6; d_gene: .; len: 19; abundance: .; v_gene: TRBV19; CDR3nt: TGTGCCAGTACCTATAGTCCGGGACGTTGGAGCTCTGGGGCCAACGTCCTGACTTTC; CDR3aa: CASTYSPGRWSSGANVLTF
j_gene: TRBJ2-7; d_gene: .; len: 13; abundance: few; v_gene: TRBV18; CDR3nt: TGTGCCAGCCGGAGACAGGCGGACTACGAGCAGTACTTC; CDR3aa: CASRRQADYEQYF
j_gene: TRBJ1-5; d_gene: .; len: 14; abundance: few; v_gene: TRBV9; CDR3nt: TGTGCCAGCAGCGTAGGGACAACCGGGGGGCCCCAGCATTTT; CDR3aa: CASSVGTTGGPQHF
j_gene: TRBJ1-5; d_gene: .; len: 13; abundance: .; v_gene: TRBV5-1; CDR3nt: TGCGCCAGCAGCGTAGCAGGGAATCAGCCCCAGCATTTT; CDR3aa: CASSVAGNQPQHF
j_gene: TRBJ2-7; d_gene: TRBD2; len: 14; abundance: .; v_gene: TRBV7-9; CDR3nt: TGTGCCAGCAGCCCCTGGACTAGCGGCGGCGAGCAGTACTTC; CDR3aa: CASSPWTSGGEQYF
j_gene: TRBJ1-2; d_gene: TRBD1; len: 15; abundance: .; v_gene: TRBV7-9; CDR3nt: TGTGCCAGCAGCTCCCGTCAGGGGGCAGGCTATGGCTACACCTTC; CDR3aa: CASSSRQGAGYGYTF
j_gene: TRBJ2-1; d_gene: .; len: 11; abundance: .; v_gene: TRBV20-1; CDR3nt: TGCAGTGCTAGACAGGGCCGTGAGCAGTTCTTC; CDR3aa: CSARQGREQFF
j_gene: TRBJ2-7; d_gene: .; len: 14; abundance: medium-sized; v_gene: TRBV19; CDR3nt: TGTGCCAGTAGTATAGATCGTAGTCTCTGTGAGCAGTACTTC; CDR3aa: CASSIDRSLCEQYF
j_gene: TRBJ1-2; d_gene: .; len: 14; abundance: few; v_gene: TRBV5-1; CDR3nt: TGCGCCAGCAGCTTGGCCGATGTTCACTATGGCTACACCTTC; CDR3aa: CASSLADVHYGYTF
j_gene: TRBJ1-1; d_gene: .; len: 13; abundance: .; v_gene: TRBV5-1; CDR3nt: TGCGCCAGCAGCCAACAAGAGAACACTGAAGCTTTCTTT; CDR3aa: CASSQQENTEAFF
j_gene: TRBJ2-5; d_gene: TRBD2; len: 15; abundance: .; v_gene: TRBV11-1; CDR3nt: TGTGCCAGCAGCTCTTGGACTAGCGGGAAAGAGACCCAGTACTTC; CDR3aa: CASSSWTSGKETQYF
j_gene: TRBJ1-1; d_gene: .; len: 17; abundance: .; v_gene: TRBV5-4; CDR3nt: TGTGCCAGCAGCTTGGCAATCGGCAAGCTTTTTGGCACTGAAGCTTTCTTT; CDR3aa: CASSLAIGKLFGTEAFF
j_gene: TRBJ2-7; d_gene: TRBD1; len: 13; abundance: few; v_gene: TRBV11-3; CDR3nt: TGTGCCAGCAGCTTGGTGGGACAGCACGAGCAGTACTTC; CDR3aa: CASSLVGQHEQYF
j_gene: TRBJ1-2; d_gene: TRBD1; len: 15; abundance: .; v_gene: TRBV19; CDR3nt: TGTGCCAGTAGTACCCCAGACAGGGTTAACTATGGCTACACCTTC; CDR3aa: CASSTPDRVNYGYTF
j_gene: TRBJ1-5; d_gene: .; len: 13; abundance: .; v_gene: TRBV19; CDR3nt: TGTGCCAGTACCCAGGGGCTAGGGCAGCCCCAGCATTTT; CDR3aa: CASTQGLGQPQHF
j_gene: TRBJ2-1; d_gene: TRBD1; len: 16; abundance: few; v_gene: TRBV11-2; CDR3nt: TGTGCCAGCAGCGACATACGGGACAGGGTAGTCAATGAGCAGTTCTTC; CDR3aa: CASSDIRDRVVNEQFF
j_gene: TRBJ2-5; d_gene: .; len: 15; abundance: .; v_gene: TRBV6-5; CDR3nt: TGTGCCAGCAGTTACTCGATGGGGCAGGTGGAGACCCAGTACTTC; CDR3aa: CASSYSMGQVETQYF
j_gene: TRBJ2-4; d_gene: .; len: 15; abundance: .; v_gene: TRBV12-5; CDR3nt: TGTGCTAGTGGTTTGGGACCACAAATGGCGGACATTCAGTACTTC; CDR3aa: CASGLGPQMADIQYF
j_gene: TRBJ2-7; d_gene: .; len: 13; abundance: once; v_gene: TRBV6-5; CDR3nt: TGTGCCAGCAGTTACTCGGGGGCGGGAGAGCAGTACTTC; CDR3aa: CASSYSGAGEQYF